This T cell receptor (beta chain) was identified during a study of blood T cell repertoires in COVID-19. Study as a whole: The samples span acute and convalescent COVID-19 from the United States, Italy and Spain.

In Seattle, patients joined the study during active infection and were tracked longitudinally. The CDR3 length is 13 residues. The ends were cut back, 2 bases at V and 6 bases at J, with 9 bases in the middle. The germline CDR1 and CDR2 sequences are MNHEY and SVGAGI. Profiling relied on immunoSEQ multiplex PCR, and the TCRdb table lists in-frame clones only, not all of them. The sample shows 180,000 or so clones, roughly 80% of them seen only once. Material for sequencing was peripheral blood. The rearrangement links TRBV6-5 to TRBJ2-3, with D possibly TRBD2 on 5 matching bases. The sequence was obtained from a woman in her seventies with COVID-19, enrolled during active disease. CDR3 bases: TGTGCCAGCAGTTACCTGGGAGCTGATACGCAGTATTTT. Protein: CASSYLGADTQYF.